The next 18 T cell receptor beta chains were all read from a single sample in a study of CDR3 diversity in severe acne (dated by TCRdb to between 2018 and 2021). The library relied on PCR. Sequencer: Illumina HiSeq 2000. The raw public reads went through TCRdb reprocessing: fastp at Q25, MiXCR clone calling, in-frame beta chains kept. Identical CDR3 proteins give one entry, which carries the most common genes and DNA. The sample table contains approximately 97,000 distinct CDR3 sequences; only one count was recorded for around 53% of them. Around 12% of the sample is taken by the ten largest. The sequenced material came from blood. These receptors originate from a male donor with acne.

This clonotype was observed once. The chain combines TRBV9 with TRBJ2-2; no definite D call. The V end lost 4 bases, the J end lost 8 bases, and 9 bases lay between the germline ends. CDR1 is SGDLS, CDR2 YYNGEE, per germline. The length of the CDR3 is 12 residues. CDR3 region: CASSRRGGELFF. In nucleotides, the CDR3 is TGTGCCAGCAGCCGCCGCGGAGGGGAGCTGTTTTTT.

This chain uses TRBV19 with TRBJ2-2, with D tentatively TRBD1 (6 bases). The CDR3 is 16 amino acids. CDR1 is LNHDA, CDR2 SQIVND, per germline (reference sequence). V lost 4 bases and J lost 1, with 13 bases in between. This CDR3 is CASSNRRDMNTGELFF. CDR3 nucleotides: TGTGCCAGTAGTAACCGCCGGGACATGAACACCGGGGAGCTGTTTTTT.

The chain combines TRBV19 with TRBJ2-2, with 8 bases fitting TRBD2. Germline loops: CDR1 LNHDA, CDR2 SQIVND (reference sequence). CDR3 length: 16 residues. V trimming: 5 bases; J trimming: 2 bases; junction bases outside the gene matches: 7. CDR3 in amino acids: CASSPLTSGNTGELFF. The CDR3 DNA follows: TGTGCCAGTAGTCCGCTCACTAGCGGCAACACCGGGGAGCTGTTTTTT.

A note on this clonotype: One base away lies a much larger clone, so this may be a sequencing read error. This chain uses TRBV5-8 with TRBJ2-7; D may be TRBD2 (6 bases). CDR1 is SGHTS and CDR2 is YDEGEE in the germline V gene. This CDR3 is 14 amino acids long. The CDR3 protein is CASSPDLGGYEQYF. CDR3 nucleotides: TGCGCCAGCAGCCCAGATCTGGGGGGCTACGAGCAGTACTTC. Full variable domain (remainder filled in from reference TRBV5-8 and TRBJ2-7): EAGVTQSPTHLIKTRGQQATLRCSPISGHTSVYWYQQALGLGLQFLLWYDEGEERNRGNFPPRFSGRQFPNYSSELNVNALELEDSALYLCASSPDLGGYEQYFGPGTRLTVT.

A few counts support this clonotype. The chain is built from TRBV28 and TRBJ2-1; 7 bases map to TRBD2. This CDR3 is 13 amino acids long. J lost 9 bases, V lost 7 bases, and 9 bases had no gene match. Germline lookup yields CDR1 MDHEN and CDR2 SYDVKM. The CDR3 region has the DNA TGTGCCAGCACAGCGGGGCTCTGGGGTGAGCAGTTCTTC. Translated, it gives CASTAGLWGEQFF.

The chain carries TRBV25-1 and TRBJ1-1, with a weak D call TRBD1 (5 bases). The germline gives CDR1 MGHDK, CDR2 SYGVNS. Trimming took off 4 bases at V and 3 bases at J, with 9 bases between the two ends. The CDR3 runs 13 residues. CDR3 bases: TGTGCCAGCAGTGGGGACGTGGACACTGAAGCTTTCTTT. It specifies CASSGDVDTEAFF.

The chain recombines TRBV4-1 with TRBJ1-1, with TRBD1 as a possible D gene (5 bases). Germline loops: CDR1 MGHRA, CDR2 YSYEKL. The CDR3 loop spans 13 amino acids. V lost 4 bases to trimming and J lost 7 bases, with 13 bases between them. The CDR3 reads CASSRDPKSEAFF. The CDR3 DNA is TGCGCCAGCAGCCGGGACCCAAAAAGTGAAGCTTTCTTT.

The sample holds many counts of this clonotype. This chain connects TRBV7-2 to TRBJ2-5; TRBD2 might be the D (6 bases). V lost 1 base and J 2 bases, leaving 11 bases between the germline ends. The CDR3 totals 15 residues. The germline V gene has CDR1 SGHTA and CDR2 FQGNSA. The CDR3 DNA sequence: TGTGCCAGCAGCTTAGGTATAGGGAGGCAAGAGACCCAGTACTTC. It encodes CASSLGIGRQETQYF.

The chain links TRBV20-1 to TRBJ1-2; a possible D gene is TRBD1 (5 bases). V lost 3 bases to trimming and J lost 0 bases, with 8 bases between them. Germline lookup yields CDR1 DFQATT and CDR2 SNEGSKA (reference sequence). The CDR3 runs 13 residues. The CDR3: CSARGLTNYGYTF. As DNA, the CDR3 is TGCAGTGCTAGGGGACTCACTAACTATGGCTACACCTTC.

This chain uses TRBV28 with TRBJ2-1; D remains unclear. CDR1 is MDHEN and CDR2 is SYDVKM in the germline V gene. V lost 4 bases and J 3 bases, leaving 13 bases between the germline ends. The CDR3 contains 15 residues. CDR3 sequence reads: CASSSMGLVYNEQFF. DNA for the CDR3: TGTGCCAGCAGTTCCATGGGTTTGGTCTACAATGAGCAGTTCTTC.

The V call is TRBV20-1, the J call TRBJ2-5; perhaps D is TRBD1 or TRBD2 (5 bases each). CDR3 length: 15 amino acids. Germline-derived CDR1 and CDR2 are DFQATT and SNEGSKA (reference sequence). The CDR3 nucleotides are TGCGATGCAGATGGGGGTACCGCTAGTGGAGGGACCCAGTACTTC. Its protein is CDADGGTASGGTQYF.

J is TRBJ2-7 and V is TRBV20-1, with D possibly matching TRBD1 (6 bases). Germline assignment: CDR1 DFQATT and CDR2 SNEGSKA (reference sequence). V lost 5 bases and J 3 bases, leaving 17 bases between the germline ends. The CDR3 covers 14 residues. The CDR3 coding sequence is TGCAGTGCTGATACACCAGGGGTCTGCTACGAGCAGTACTTC. As protein: CSADTPGVCYEQYF.

This clonotype was recorded a few times. The chain uses TRBV10-3 and TRBJ2-7; D gene ambiguous. The germline CDR1 and CDR2 sequences are ENHRY and SYGVKD. Trimming removed 8 bases from V and 5 bases from J, with 4 bases in between. This CDR3 comprises 9 residues. CDR3 protein: CAIGHEQYF. CDR3 DNA sequence: TGTGCCATCGGTCACGAGCAGTACTTC.

A note on this clonotype: Compared with germline, one end of the junction differs, possibly owing to a read error. The chain is built from TRBV27 and TRBJ1-3; D remains ambiguous. The CDR3 has 15 amino acids. Germline CDR1 reads MNHEY; CDR2 reads SMNVEV (reference sequence). This CDR3 is CAGSSLGLSGNTIYF. The CDR3 DNA follows: TGTGCCGGCAGTTCATTGGGCCTCTCTGGAAACACCATATATTTT.

Only one count was recorded for this clonotype. The chain combines TRBV19 with TRBJ2-7; 10 bases align to TRBD1. J gave up 5 bases and V 9 bases, and 10 bases lay outside the gene matches. There are 14 residues in the CDR3. The germline V gene encodes CDR1 LNHDA and CDR2 SQIVND (reference sequence). CDR3 region: CASARGTGVHEQYF. In DNA form, the CDR3 reads TGTGCCAGCGCCCGGGGGACAGGGGTCCACGAGCAGTACTTC.

V usage is TRBV5-6 and J usage is TRBJ2-7; 12 positions agree with TRBD1. The germline CDR1 and CDR2 sequences are SGHDT and YYEEEE. The CDR3 contains 15 residues. J gave up 6 bases and V 4 bases, and 8 bases lay outside the gene matches. CDR3 in amino acids: CASSTTGQGACEQYF. In nucleotides, the CDR3 is TGTGCCAGCAGCACAACGGGACAGGGGGCTTGCGAGCAGTACTTC.

A remark on this clonotype: One end of the junction fails to match germline, which may point to a read error. The chain is built from TRBV9 and TRBJ2-2; tentative D call: TRBD2 (6 bases). The germline V gene encodes CDR1 SGDLS and CDR2 YYNGEE. This CDR3 is built from 13 residues. The CDR3 loop reads CASSGTILGELFF. The CDR3 DNA reads TGTGCCAGCAGCGGGACTATCCTCGGGGAGCTGTTTTTC.

V and J are TRBV28 and TRBJ2-5; D remains ambiguous. Germline CDR1 is MDHEN and CDR2 is SYDVKM. The CDR3 contains 14 residues. The V end was cut by 2 bases, the J end by 1 base, with 8 bases between. The CDR3 loop reads CASSLSAAQETQYF. The CDR3 nucleotides read TGTGCCAGCAGTTTAAGTGCTGCCCAAGAGACCCAGTACTTC.